This entry describes one T cell receptor beta chain. This clonotype was detected many times. The specificity of this receptor is unknown. It has no much larger one-base neighbor in the sample; base qualities were not kept. The sequencer listed for this sample is Illumina HiSeq 1500. The public reads were run again by TCRdb, first through fastp at Q25 and then through MiXCR, and only productive beta chains were kept. Rows are combined by CDR3 protein, so each entry shows the most common genes and DNA. Here the sample has some 300,000 distinct CDR3 sequences; roughly a sixth occur a single time. About 12% of the sample is in the top ten clones. This entry comes from a study of T cell repertoires in cytomegalovirus infection (dated by TCRdb to about 2019). For the wider study: Donor HLA type was relevant to the analysis, as public TCR beta signatures indicated carriage of CMV infection together with the matching HLA type. General conclusions and limits of the study: Cumulative frequency of public TCR beta family members discriminated carriers of CMV infection plus the relevant HLA type in this cohort and an independent approximately 340-donor cohort. The ex vivo response was dominated by HLA-C-restricted CMV-specific TCR beta clonotypes, which also provided the single most frequent clonotype in two of eight donors.

V loses 2 bases of germline sequence and J loses 7 bases, and the interval between the two ends is 24 bases. From the germline V gene, CDR1 is SGHVS and CDR2 is FNYEAQ. Spanning cysteine to phenylalanine, the CDR3 consists of 18 amino acids. Only the CDR3 portion is preserved as DNA: 54 bases, with reading frame beginning at the first base. This clonotype was obtained from a human donor in good health (CMV status not recorded). Some clones in this sample may be carry-over from other donors' samples. Recombination connected TRBV7-6 to TRBJ1-3, with the D gene call left open. The sequenced material came from PBMCs. For the CDR3, the sequence is CASSLSQQDTANSNTIYF. The DNA reads TGTGCCAGCAGCTTATCACAACAAGACACGGCGAACAGCAACACCATATATTTT.